This T cell receptor (beta chain) emerged from a study of shared clonotypes between healthy human individuals. Turning to the study itself: The plates for each donor numbered three CD4 naive, three CD4 memory, two CD8 naive and one CD8 memory. Study outcomes and limitations: Inspection by rarefaction showed sorted-subset sequencing to be incomplete despite large depth.

Unmatched junction bases numbered 10, after V lost 5 bases and J lost 5 bases. The CDR3 has 15 residues. Germline CDR1 is MDHEN and CDR2 is SYDVKM. Deep was the level at which the assay was run. Clones were sequenced by immunoSEQ multiplex PCR, and TCRdb holds only the in-frame ones, with some missing. The sample shows a few hundred thousand clones, 50% to 75% of them seen only once. Comment on this clone: No antigen is known for it.

This chain uses TRBV28 with TRBJ2-7; 9 bases align to TRBD1. The clonotype originates from a man aged 25 to 40 in good health. Sequencing input: memory CD4+ T cells sorted from blood. Subset in this sample: CD45RA-negative fraction. CDR3 protein: CASSPWGQGRHEQYF. The CDR3, as DNA: TGTGCCAGCAGTCCGTGGGGACAGGGTCGTCACGAGCAGTACTTC.